This T cell receptor beta chain was obtained from a study of identifying expanded T cells in peripheral blood. As for this clone: What it recognizes is unknown.

The data were produced by immunoSEQ multiplex PCR, yet TCRdb's version contains in-frame clones alone and is incomplete. The sample holds approximately 100,000 clones, around 89% seen once. Germline CDR1 is MNHNS and CDR2 is SASEGT. The CDR3 loop spans 13 amino acids. V was pared by 0 bases and J by 4 bases, with 7 bases between. Findings of the study overall: Clone count variance between approximately two-week samples rose with total template count.

During the collection period, no donor immune events like infections were recorded. The source material was blood. The TCR comes from a person between 18 and 75 years old in good health. The J gene is TRBJ2-7, the V gene TRBV6-1; no firm D call. The DNA for the CDR3 is TGTGCCAGCAGTGAAGCGTCCCAATACGAGCAGTACTTC. This translates into CASSEASQYEQYF.